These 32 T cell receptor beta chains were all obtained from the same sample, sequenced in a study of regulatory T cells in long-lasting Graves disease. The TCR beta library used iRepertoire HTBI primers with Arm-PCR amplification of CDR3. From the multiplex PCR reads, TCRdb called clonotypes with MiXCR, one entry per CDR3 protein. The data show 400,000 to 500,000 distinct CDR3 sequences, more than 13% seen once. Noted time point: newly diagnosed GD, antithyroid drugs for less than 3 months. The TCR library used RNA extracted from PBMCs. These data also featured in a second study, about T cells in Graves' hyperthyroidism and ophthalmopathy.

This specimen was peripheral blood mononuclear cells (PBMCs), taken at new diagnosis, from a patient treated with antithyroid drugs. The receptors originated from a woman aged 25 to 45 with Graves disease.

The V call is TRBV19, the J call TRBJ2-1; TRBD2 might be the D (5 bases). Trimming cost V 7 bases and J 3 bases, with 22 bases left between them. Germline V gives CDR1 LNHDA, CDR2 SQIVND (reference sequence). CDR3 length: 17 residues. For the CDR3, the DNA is TGTGCCAGTAAGGAGGACCCCCTGACTACCTACTACAATGAGCAGTTCTTC. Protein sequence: CASKEDPLTTYYNEQFF.

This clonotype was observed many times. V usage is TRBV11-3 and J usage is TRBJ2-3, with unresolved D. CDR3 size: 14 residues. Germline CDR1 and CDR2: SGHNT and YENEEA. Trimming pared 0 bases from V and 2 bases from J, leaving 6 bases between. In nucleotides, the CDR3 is TGTGCCAGCAGCTTAGATGGGTTCACAGATACGCAGTATTTT. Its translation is CASSLDGFTDTQYF.

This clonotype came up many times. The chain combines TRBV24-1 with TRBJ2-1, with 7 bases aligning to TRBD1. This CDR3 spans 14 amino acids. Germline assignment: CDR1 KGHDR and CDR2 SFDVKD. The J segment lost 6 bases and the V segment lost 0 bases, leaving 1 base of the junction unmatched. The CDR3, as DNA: TGTGCCACCAGTGATTTGAGGGACAGCAATGAGCAGTTCTTC. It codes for CATSDLRDSNEQFF.

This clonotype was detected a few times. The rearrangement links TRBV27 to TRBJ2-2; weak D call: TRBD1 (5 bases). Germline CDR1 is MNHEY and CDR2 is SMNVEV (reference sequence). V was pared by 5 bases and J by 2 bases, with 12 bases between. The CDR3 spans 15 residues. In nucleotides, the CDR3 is TGTGCCAGCAGTGAGCAGGACACCAACACCGGGGAGCTGTTTTTT. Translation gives CASSEQDTNTGELFF.

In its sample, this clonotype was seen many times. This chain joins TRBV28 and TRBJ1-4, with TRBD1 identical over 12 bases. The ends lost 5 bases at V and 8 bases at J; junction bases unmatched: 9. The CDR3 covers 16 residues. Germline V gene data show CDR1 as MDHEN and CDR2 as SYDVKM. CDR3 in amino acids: CASSDTMGQGAEKLFF. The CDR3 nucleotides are TGTGCCAGCAGTGATACAATGGGACAGGGGGCGGAAAAACTGTTTTTT.

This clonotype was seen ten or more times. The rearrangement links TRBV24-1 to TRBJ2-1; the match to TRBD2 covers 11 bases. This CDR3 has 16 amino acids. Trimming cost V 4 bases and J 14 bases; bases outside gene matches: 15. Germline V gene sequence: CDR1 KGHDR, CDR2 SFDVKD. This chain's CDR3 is CATSDSLQTSGKGKFF. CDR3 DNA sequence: TGTGCCACCAGTGACTCCCTCCAGACTAGCGGGAAGGGAAAGTTCTTC.

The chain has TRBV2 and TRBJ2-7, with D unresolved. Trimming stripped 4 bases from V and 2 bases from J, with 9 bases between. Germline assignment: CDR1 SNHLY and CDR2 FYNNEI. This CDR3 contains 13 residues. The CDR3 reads CASSAERAYEQYF. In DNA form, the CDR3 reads TGTGCCAGCAGTGCAGAGAGAGCCTACGAGCAGTACTTC.

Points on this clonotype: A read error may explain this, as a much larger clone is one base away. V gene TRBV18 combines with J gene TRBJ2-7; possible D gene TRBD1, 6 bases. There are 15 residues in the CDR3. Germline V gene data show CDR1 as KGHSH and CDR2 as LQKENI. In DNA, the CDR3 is TGTGCCAGCTCACCACCCAGGGGCGGGTTCTACGGGCAGTACTTC. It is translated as CASSPPRGGFYGQYF.

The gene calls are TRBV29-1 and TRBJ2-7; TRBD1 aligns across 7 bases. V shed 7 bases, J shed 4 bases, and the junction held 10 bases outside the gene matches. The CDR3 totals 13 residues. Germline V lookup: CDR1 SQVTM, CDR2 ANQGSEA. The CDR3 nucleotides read TGCAGCGCACGGGACAGAGTGGGGTACGAGCAGTACTTC. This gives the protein CSARDRVGYEQYF.

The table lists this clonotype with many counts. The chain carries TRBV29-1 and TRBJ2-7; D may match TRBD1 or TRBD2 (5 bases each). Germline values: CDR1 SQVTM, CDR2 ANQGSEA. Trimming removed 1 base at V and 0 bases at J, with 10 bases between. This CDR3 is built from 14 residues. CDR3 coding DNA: TGCAGCGTTGAAGGCAGGGCGGGCTCCTACGAGCAGTACTTC. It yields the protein CSVEGRAGSYEQYF.

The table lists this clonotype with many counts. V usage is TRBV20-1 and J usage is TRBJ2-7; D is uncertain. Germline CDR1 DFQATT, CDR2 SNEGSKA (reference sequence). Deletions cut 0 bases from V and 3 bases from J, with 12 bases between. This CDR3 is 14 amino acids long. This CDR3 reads CSARDGAFFYEQYF. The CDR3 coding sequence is TGCAGTGCTAGAGATGGAGCCTTCTTCTACGAGCAGTACTTC.

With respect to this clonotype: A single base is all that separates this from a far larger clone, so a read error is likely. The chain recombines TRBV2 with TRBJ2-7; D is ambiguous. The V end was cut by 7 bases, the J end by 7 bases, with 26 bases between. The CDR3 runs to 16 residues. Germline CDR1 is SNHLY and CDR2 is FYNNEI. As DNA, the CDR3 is TGTGCCAGCATTCCCGACGATGGGGTTTCCTACAATGAGCAGTACTTC. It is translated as CASIPDDGVSYNEQYF.

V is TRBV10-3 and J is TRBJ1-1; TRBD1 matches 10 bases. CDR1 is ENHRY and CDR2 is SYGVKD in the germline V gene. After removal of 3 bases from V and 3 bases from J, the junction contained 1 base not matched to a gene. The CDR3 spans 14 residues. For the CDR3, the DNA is TGTGCCATCAGTGAAGGGACAGGGGACACTGAAGCTTTCTTT. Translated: CAISEGTGDTEAFF.

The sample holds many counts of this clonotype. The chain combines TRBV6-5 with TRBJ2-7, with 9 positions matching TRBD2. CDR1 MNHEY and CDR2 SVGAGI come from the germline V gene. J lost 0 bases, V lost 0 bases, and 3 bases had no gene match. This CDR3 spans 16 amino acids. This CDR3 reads CASSYSLSGSSYEQYF. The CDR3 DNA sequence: TGTGCCAGCAGTTACTCTCTTAGCGGGAGCTCCTACGAGCAGTACTTC.

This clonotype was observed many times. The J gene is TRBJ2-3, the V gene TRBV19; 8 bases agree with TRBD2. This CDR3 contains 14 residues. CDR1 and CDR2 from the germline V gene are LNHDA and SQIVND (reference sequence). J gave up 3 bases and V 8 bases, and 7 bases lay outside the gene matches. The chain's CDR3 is CASGTSGATDTQYF. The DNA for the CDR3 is TGTGCCAGTGGCACTAGCGGAGCAACAGATACGCAGTATTTT.

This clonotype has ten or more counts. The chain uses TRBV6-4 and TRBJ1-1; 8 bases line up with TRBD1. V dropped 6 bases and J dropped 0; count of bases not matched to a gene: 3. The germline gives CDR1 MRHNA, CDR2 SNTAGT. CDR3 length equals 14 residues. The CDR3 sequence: CASSATGVNTEAFF. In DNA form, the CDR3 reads TGTGCCAGCAGCGCGACAGGGGTGAACACTGAAGCTTTCTTT.

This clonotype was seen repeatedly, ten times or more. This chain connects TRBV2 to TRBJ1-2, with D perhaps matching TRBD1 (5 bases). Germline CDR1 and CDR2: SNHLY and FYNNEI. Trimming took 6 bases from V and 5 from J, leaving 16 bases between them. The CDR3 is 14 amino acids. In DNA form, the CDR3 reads TGTGCCAGCAGCCCAACCGGGGGGGAATATGGCTACACCTTC. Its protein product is CASSPTGGEYGYTF.

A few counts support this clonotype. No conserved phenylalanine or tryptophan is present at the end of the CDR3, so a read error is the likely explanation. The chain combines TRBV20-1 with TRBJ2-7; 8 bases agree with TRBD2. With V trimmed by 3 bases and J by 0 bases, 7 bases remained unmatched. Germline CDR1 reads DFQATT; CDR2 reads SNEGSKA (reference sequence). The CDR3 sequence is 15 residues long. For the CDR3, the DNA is TGCAGTGCTAGGGACTTAGCGGGGAGCTCCTACGAGCAGTACCTC. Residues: CSARDLAGSSYEQYL.

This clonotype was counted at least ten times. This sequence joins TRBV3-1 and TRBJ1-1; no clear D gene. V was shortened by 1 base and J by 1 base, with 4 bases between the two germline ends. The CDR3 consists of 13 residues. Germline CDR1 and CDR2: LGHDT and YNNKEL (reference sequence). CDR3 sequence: CASSQVPNTEAFF. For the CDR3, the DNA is TGTGCCAGCAGCCAAGTCCCGAACACTGAAGCTTTCTTT.

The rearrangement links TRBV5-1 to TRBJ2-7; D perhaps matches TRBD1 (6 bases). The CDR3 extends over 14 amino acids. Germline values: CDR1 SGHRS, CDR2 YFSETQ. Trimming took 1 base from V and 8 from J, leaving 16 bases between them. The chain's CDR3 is CASSLNRDNPQQYF. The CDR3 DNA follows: TGCGCCAGCAGCTTGAACAGGGACAACCCTCAGCAGTACTTC. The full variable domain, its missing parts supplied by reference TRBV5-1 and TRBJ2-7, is KAGVTQTPRYLIKTRGQQVTLSCSPISGHRSVSWYQQTPGQGLQFLFEYFSETQRNKGNFPGRFSGRQFSNSRSEMNVSTLELGDSALYLCASSLNRDNPQQYFGPGTRLTVT.

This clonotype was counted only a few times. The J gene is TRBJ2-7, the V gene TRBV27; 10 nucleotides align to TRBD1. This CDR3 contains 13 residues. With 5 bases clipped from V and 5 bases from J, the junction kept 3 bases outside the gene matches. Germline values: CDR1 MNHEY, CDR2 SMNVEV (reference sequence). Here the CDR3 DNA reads TGTGCCAGCAGTCCCGGGACAGGGGACGAGCAGTACTTC. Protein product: CASSPGTGDEQYF.

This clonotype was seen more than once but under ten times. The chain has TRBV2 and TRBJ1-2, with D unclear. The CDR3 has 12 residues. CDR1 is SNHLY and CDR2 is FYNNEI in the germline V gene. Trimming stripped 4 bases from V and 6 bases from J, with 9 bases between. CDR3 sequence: CASSGRADGYTF. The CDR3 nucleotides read TGTGCCAGCAGTGGAAGGGCGGATGGCTACACCTTC.

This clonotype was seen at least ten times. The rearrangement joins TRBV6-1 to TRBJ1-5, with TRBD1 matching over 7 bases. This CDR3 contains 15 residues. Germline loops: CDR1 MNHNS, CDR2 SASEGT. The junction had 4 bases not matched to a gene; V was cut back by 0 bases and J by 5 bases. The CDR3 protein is CASSEALGQYQPQHF. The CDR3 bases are TGTGCCAGCAGTGAAGCGCTGGGACAGTATCAGCCCCAGCATTTT.

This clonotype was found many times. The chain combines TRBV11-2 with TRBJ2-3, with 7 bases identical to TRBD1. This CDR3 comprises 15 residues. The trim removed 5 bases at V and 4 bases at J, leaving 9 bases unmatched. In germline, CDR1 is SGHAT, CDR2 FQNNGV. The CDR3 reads CASSPTRRGPDTQYF. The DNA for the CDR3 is TGTGCCAGCAGCCCCACCCGAAGGGGGCCAGATACGCAGTATTTT.

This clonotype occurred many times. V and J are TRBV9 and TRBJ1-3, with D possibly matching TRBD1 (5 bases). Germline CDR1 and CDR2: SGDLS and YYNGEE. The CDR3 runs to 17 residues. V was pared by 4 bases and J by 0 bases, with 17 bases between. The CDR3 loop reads CASSLYNGGISGNTIYF. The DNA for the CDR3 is TGTGCCAGCAGCCTTTACAACGGGGGGATCTCTGGAAACACCATATATTTT.

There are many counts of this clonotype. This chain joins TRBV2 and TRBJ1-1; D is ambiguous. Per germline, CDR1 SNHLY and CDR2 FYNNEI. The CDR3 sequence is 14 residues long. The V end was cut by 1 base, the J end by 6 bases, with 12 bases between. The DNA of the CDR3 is TGTGCCAGCAGTGAAGATGAGGGTAGGCCTGAAGCTTTCTTT. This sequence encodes CASSEDEGRPEAFF.

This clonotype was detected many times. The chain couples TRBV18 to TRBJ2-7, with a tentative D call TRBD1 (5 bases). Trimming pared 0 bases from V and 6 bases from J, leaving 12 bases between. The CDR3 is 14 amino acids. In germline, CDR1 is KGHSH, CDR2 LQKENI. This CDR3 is CASSPPGRVTEQYF. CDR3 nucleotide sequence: TGTGCCAGCTCACCACCGGGCAGGGTCACCGAGCAGTACTTC.

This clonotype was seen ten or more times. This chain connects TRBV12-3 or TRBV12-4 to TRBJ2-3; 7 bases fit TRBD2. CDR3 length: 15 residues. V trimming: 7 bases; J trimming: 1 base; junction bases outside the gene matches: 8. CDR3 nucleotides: TGTGCCAGCACCCCCGGGGCGGGAGGCACAGATACGCAGTATTTT. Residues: CASTPGAGGTDTQYF.

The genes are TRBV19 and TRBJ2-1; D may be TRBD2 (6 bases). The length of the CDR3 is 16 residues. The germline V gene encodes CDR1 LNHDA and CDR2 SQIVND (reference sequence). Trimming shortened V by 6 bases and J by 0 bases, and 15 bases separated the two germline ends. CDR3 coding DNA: TGTGCCAGTAGGGGAGGCGTAGCGGCCTCCTACAATGAGCAGTTCTTC. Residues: CASRGGVAASYNEQFF.

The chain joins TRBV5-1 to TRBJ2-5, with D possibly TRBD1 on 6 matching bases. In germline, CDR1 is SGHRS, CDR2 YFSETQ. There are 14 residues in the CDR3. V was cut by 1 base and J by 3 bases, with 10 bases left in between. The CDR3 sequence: CASSLWGQEETQYF. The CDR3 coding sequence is TGCGCCAGCAGCTTGTGGGGACAAGAAGAGACCCAGTACTTC.

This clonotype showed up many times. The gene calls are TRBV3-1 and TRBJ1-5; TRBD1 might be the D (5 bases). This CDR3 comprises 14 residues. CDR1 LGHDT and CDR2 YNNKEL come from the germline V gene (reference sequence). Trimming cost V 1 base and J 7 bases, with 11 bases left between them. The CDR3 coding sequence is TGTGCCAGCAGCCAAGCAGGGAGCGGGCAGCCCCAGCATTTT. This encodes CASSQAGSGQPQHF.

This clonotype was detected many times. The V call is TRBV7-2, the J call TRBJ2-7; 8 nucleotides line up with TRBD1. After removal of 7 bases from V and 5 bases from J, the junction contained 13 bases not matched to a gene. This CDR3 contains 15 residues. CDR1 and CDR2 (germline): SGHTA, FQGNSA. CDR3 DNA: TGTGCCAGCACCCATCCAGACAGGGGTTTTGACGAGCAGTACTTC. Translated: CASTHPDRGFDEQYF. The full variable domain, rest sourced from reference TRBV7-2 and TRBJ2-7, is GAGVSQSPSNKVTEKGKDVELRCDPISGHTALYWYRQSLGQGLEFLIYFQGNSAPDKSGLPSDRFSAERTGGSVSTLTIQRTQQEDSAVYLCASTHPDRGFDEQYFGPGTRLTVT.